These 3 T cell receptor beta chains were all obtained from the same sample, sequenced in a study of OX40 agonist ivuxolimab in advanced cancers. Method: immunoSEQ multiplex PCR; TCRdb's copy keeps in-frame clones and lacks some. The table lists about 67,000 clones, about 90% of them singletons, with under 4.5% in the top ten. The source was CD4+ or CD8+ T cells sorted from blood, collected in a trial of the OX40 agonist ivuxolimab. The receptors derive from an adult with an advanced solid tumor such as melanoma, head and neck, liver or kidney cancer.

The chain links TRBV6-5 to TRBJ2-7; D call uncertain. The V end lost 5 bases, the J end lost 3 bases, and 8 bases lay between the germline ends. This CDR3 has 12 amino acids. CDR1 and CDR2 (germline): MNHEY, SVGAGI. CDR3 nucleotide sequence: TGTGCCAGCAGTCCTTTCGGCTACGAGCAGTACTTC. As protein: CASSPFGYEQYF.

The rearrangement uses TRBV4-1 and TRBJ2-3; the D is unclear. V lost 0 bases, J lost 1 base, and 14 bases lay in between. CDR1 and CDR2 (germline): MGHRA, YSYEKL. There are 17 residues in the CDR3. CDR3 amino acids: CASSQDSSFAGTDTQYF. The CDR3 DNA reads as TGCGCCAGCAGCCAAGATAGTTCATTTGCGGGCACAGATACGCAGTATTTT.

This sequence joins TRBV2 and TRBJ2-1, with TRBD2 as a possible D gene (5 bases). Deletions cut 0 bases from V and 4 bases from J, with 7 bases between. The germline CDR1 and CDR2 sequences are SNHLY and FYNNEI. The CDR3 length is 14 residues. CDR3 protein: CASSEARRYNEQFF. The CDR3 DNA reads TGTGCCAGCAGTGAAGCGCGGAGGTACAATGAGCAGTTCTTC.